This passage covers 31 T cell receptor beta chains from one sample sequenced in a study of OX40 agonist ivuxolimab in advanced cancers. TCRdb's table, derived via immunoSEQ multiplex PCR, lists solely in-frame clones and lacks some. Among about 60,000 clones listed, about 93% were seen once. The material sequenced was CD4+ or CD8+ T cells sorted from blood, taken in a trial of the OX40 agonist ivuxolimab. The receptors were gathered from an adult with an advanced solid tumor such as melanoma, head and neck, liver or kidney cancer.

The V gene is TRBV2, the J gene TRBJ2-1; D might be TRBD2 (5 bases). There are 14 residues in the CDR3. Germline CDR1 reads SNHLY; CDR2 reads FYNNEI. V lost 3 bases and J 0 bases, leaving 6 bases between the germline ends. The CDR3 nucleotides are TGTGCCAGCAGTGATGGAGGCTCCTACAATGAGCAGTTCTTC. It yields the protein CASSDGGSYNEQFF.

This sequence joins TRBV13 and TRBJ1-6; TRBD1 agrees at 7 bases. The V gene's germline CDR1 is PRHDT and CDR2 FYEKMQ (reference sequence). Trimming removed 6 bases from V and 13 bases from J; junction bases left unmatched: 9. The CDR3 spans 13 residues. This CDR3 reads CASSPGGVAPLHF. For the CDR3, the DNA is TGTGCCAGCAGTCCAGGGGGGGTGGCGCCCCTCCACTTT.

This clone appeared once. The gene calls are TRBV28 and TRBJ2-5; 8 bases are shared with TRBD1. V lost 3 bases to trimming and J lost 7 bases; unmatched junction nucleotides: 7. CDR1 is MDHEN, CDR2 SYDVKM, per germline. CDR3 length equals 14 residues. CDR3 DNA: TGTGCCAGCAGTTTGGACAGGGAGGAAGGGACCCAGTACTTC. Translation: CASSLDREEGTQYF. Together with reference TRBV28 and TRBJ2-5, the CDR3 gives the full variable domain: DVKVTQSSRYLVKRTGEKVFLECVQDMDHENMFWYRQDPGLGLRLIYFSYDVKMKEKGDIPEGYSVSREKKERFSLILESASTNQTSMYLCASSLDREEGTQYFGPGTRLLVL.

The count of this clone is one. V and J are TRBV4-3 and TRBJ1-5; D not resolved. This CDR3 is built from 15 residues. V dropped 1 base and J dropped 1 base, with 8 bases sitting between them. Germline CDR1 LGHNA, CDR2 YSLEER. The CDR3 loop reads CASSQGIYSNQPQHF. For the CDR3, the DNA is TGCGCCAGCAGCCAAGGGATTTACAGCAATCAGCCCCAGCATTTT.

The chain uses TRBV7-9 and TRBJ2-5; the D gene could be TRBD1 or TRBD2 (5 bases each). Trimming stripped 3 bases from V and 2 bases from J, with 13 bases between. Germline values: CDR1 SEHNR, CDR2 FQNEAQ (reference sequence). This CDR3 is 15 amino acids long. The CDR3 region is CASSFAGTAQETQYF. CDR3 DNA: TGTGCCAGCAGCTTTGCAGGGACGGCACAAGAGACCCAGTACTTC.

This rearrangement joins TRBV7-9 to TRBJ2-5; D is possibly TRBD1 (5 bases). Looked up from germline, CDR1 is SEHNR and CDR2 is FQNEAQ (reference sequence). Trimming left V 7 bases short and J 4 bases short, with 10 bases between. The CDR3 loop spans 12 amino acids. The CDR3 spells CASTTQGETQYF. DNA for the CDR3: TGTGCCAGCACCACCCAGGGAGAGACCCAGTACTTC.

The CDR3 DNA reads as TGTGCCAGCACCCCTACTGAGAGGGGAAATTGGGATGAGCAGTTCTTC. This codes for CASTPTERGNWDEQFF. The chain combines TRBV28 with TRBJ2-1, with D tentatively TRBD1 or TRBD2 (5 bases each). The CDR3 loop spans 16 amino acids. Germline V gene data show CDR1 as MDHEN and CDR2 as SYDVKM. The ends were cut back, 7 bases at V and 8 bases at J, with 24 bases in the middle. Full variable domain (missing parts from reference TRBV28 and TRBJ2-1): DVKVTQSSRYLVKRTGEKVFLECVQDMDHENMFWYRQDPGLGLRLIYFSYDVKMKEKGDIPEGYSVSREKKERFSLILESASTNQTSMYLCASTPTERGNWDEQFFGPGTRLTVL.

This chain joins TRBV9 and TRBJ2-1; D perhaps matches TRBD1 (6 bases). V lost 3 bases to trimming and J lost 0 bases, with 10 bases between them. Germline CDR1 reads SGDLS; CDR2 reads YYNGEE. This CDR3 has 15 amino acids. The chain's CDR3 is CASSAGHFSYNEQFF. The CDR3 DNA is TGTGCCAGCAGCGCGGGACACTTCTCCTACAATGAGCAGTTCTTC.

The genes are TRBV13 and TRBJ2-2; TRBD1 is a possible D gene (6 bases). CDR3 length: 17 residues. The V and J ends lost 5 bases and 0 bases respectively, with 16 bases between them. CDR1 is PRHDT and CDR2 is FYEKMQ in the germline V gene (reference sequence). CDR3 amino acids: CASSHRGQPSNTGELFF. The CDR3 bases are TGTGCCAGCAGCCACCGAGGACAGCCATCGAACACCGGGGAGCTGTTTTTT.

The chain employs TRBV28 and TRBJ2-3, with a possible D match to TRBD2 (6 bases). The CDR3 totals 16 residues. The germline V gene encodes CDR1 MDHEN and CDR2 SYDVKM. The ends were cut back, 5 bases at V and 5 bases at J, with 20 bases in the middle. In nucleotides, the CDR3 is TGTGCCAGCAGTCCCCCCGGAGGGCCCTCGGGAGATACGCAGTATTTT. Its protein is CASSPPGGPSGDTQYF.

This rearrangement joins TRBV4-3 to TRBJ2-2; tentative D call: TRBD1 (5 bases). This CDR3 is 15 amino acids long. CDR1 and CDR2 from the germline V gene are LGHNA and YSLEER. Trimming left V 4 bases short and J 6 bases short, with 15 bases between. CDR3 DNA sequence: TGCGCCAGCAGCCCTGCTCCGTCAGGGTCCGGGGAGCTGTTTTTT. It specifies CASSPAPSGSGELFF.

The chain combines TRBV4-2 with TRBJ2-7; TRBD1 or TRBD2 may be the D gene (5 bases each). Germline CDR1 LGHNA, CDR2 YNFKEQ. The CDR3 contains 13 residues. The V and J ends lost 1 base and 4 bases respectively, with 8 bases between them. CDR3 protein: CASSQGDEYEQYF. The CDR3 DNA follows: TGTGCCAGCAGCCAAGGGGACGAGTACGAGCAGTACTTC.

CDR3 sequence: CASSLLRGGEKLFF. CDR3 bases: TGTGCCAGCAGTTTATTAAGGGGAGGAGAAAAACTGTTTTTT. The chain couples TRBV28 to TRBJ1-4; perhaps TRBD1 as D (5 bases). The CDR3 loop spans 14 amino acids. Trimming took 1 base from V and 8 from J, leaving 11 bases between them. CDR1 and CDR2 (germline): MDHEN, SYDVKM.

CDR3 nucleotides: TGCGCCAGCAGCTTACCATCCCTTTTTCCCCTGGAGGAGACCCAGTACTTC. Translated: CASSLPSLFPLEETQYF. V and J are TRBV5-1 and TRBJ2-5; D is unclear. V shed 2 bases and J shed 5 bases, with 22 bases lying between them. The germline CDR1 and CDR2 sequences are SGHRS and YFSETQ. CDR3 size: 17 residues.

The V gene is TRBV9, the J gene TRBJ1-5; TRBD1 is a possible D gene (6 bases). Germline V gene sequence: CDR1 SGDLS, CDR2 YYNGEE. The CDR3 runs 16 residues. The V gene lost 3 bases and the J gene lost 7 bases, with 20 bases spanning the gap. CDR3 in DNA: TGTGCCAGCAGCGAGGGGGAGGGAGGGTTGAGGCAGCCCCAGCATTTT. Encoded protein: CASSEGEGGLRQPQHF.

This chain uses TRBV9 with TRBJ2-1; D uncertain. In germline, CDR1 is SGDLS, CDR2 YYNGEE. The CDR3 runs to 15 residues. V was trimmed by 2 bases and J by 4 bases, leaving 13 bases between them. The CDR3 sequence is CASSVVDGLYNEQFF. CDR3 in DNA: TGTGCCAGCAGCGTTGTCGACGGATTATACAATGAGCAGTTCTTC.

This clone is deemed medium-sized. CDR3 loop: CASSNRDRTYEQYF. The CDR3 DNA follows: TGTGCCAGCAGTAACCGGGACAGAACCTACGAGCAGTACTTC. The chain combines TRBV28 with TRBJ2-7; TRBD1 agrees at 7 bases. With 5 bases clipped from V and 2 bases from J, the junction kept 6 bases outside the gene matches. Germline V lookup: CDR1 MDHEN, CDR2 SYDVKM. The CDR3 extends over 14 amino acids.

The rearrangement links TRBV5-6 to TRBJ2-7; 7 bases are a match to TRBD1. Germline-derived CDR1 and CDR2 are SGHDT and YYEEEE. The CDR3 spans 15 residues. J gave up 5 bases and V 4 bases, and 12 bases lay outside the gene matches. The CDR3 region has the DNA TGTGCCAGCAGCCAGGGACAGTCAAGATCCCACGAGCAGTACTTC. The encoded protein is CASSQGQSRSHEQYF.

The chain has TRBV7-6 and TRBJ2-2; 7 bases are shared with TRBD2. Germline-derived CDR1 and CDR2 are SGHVS and FNYEAQ. This CDR3 region has 18 residues. V was clipped by 0 bases and J by 0 bases; unmatched bases: 7. CDR3 nucleotide sequence: TGTGCCAGCAGCTTAGCGCGGTTCAGCGGGACGAACACCGGGGAGCTGTTTTTT. Translating gives CASSLARFSGTNTGELFF. Together with reference TRBV7-6 and TRBJ2-2, the CDR3 gives the full variable domain: GAGVSQSPRYKVTKRGQDVALRCDPISGHVSLYWYRQALGQGPEFLTYFNYEAQQDKSGLPNDRFSAERPEGSISTLTIQRTEQRDSAMYRCASSLARFSGTNTGELFFGEGSRLTVL.

This clone was seen just once. An end of the junction does not agree with germline; a read error may underlie this. V usage is TRBV6-5 and J usage is TRBJ2-2, with D unclear. CDR1 is MNHEY, CDR2 SVGAGI, per germline. The CDR3 is made up of 12 amino acids. The CDR3 region is CAGSTNTGELFF. In DNA form, the CDR3 reads TGTGCCGGCAGTACGAACACCGGGGAGCTGTTTTTT.

The chain recombines TRBV10-1 with TRBJ2-2, with D unclear. CDR1 is WNHNN, CDR2 SYGVQD, per germline (reference sequence). The germline V and J ends were trimmed by 7 bases and 4 bases, with 10 bases remaining between them. This CDR3 is 13 amino acids long. The CDR3 nucleotides are TGCGCCAGCATGGGCACAGCCACCGGGGAGCTGTTTTTT. Its translation is CASMGTATGELFF.

The chain uses TRBV9 and TRBJ2-2, with 8 bases lining up with TRBD2. Trimming at V came to 5 bases and at J to 5 bases, leaving 14 bases not matched to a gene. Germline V gene data show CDR1 as SGDLS and CDR2 as YYNGEE. The CDR3 covers 17 residues. The CDR3 coding sequence is TGTGCCAGCAGTGATTCCCAGATAGCGGGAAGGACCGGGGAGCTGTTTTTT. Translated, it gives CASSDSQIAGRTGELFF.

The chain combines TRBV15 with TRBJ1-1; 9 bases map to TRBD1. The CDR3 runs 15 residues. J gave up 4 bases and V 0 bases, and 3 bases lay outside the gene matches. From germline, CDR1 is LNHNV and CDR2 YYDKDF (reference sequence). In nucleotides, the CDR3 is TGTGCCACCAGCAGAGAAGGGACAGGGACCACTGAAGCTTTCTTT. Protein: CATSREGTGTTEAFF.

V and J are TRBV7-6 and TRBJ2-3; 10 bases fit TRBD2. The CDR3 runs 16 residues. The junction had 4 bases not matched to a gene; V was cut back by 2 bases and J by 2 bases. Germline V lookup: CDR1 SGHVS, CDR2 FNYEAQ. The CDR3, as DNA: TGTGCCAGCAGCTTAATGGGACTAGCGCTCACAGATACGCAGTATTTT. Its translation: CASSLMGLALTDTQYF. The whole variable domain, remainder taken from reference TRBV7-6 and TRBJ2-3, is GAGVSQSPRYKVTKRGQDVALRCDPISGHVSLYWYRQALGQGPEFLTYFNYEAQQDKSGLPNDRFSAERPEGSISTLTIQRTEQRDSAMYRCASSLMGLALTDTQYFGPGTRLTVL.

The CDR3, as DNA: TGTGCCAGCAGTTTAAGGGTTCCGAGGACAGGGACGGAAGAGACCCAGTACTTC. Its translation is CASSLRVPRTGTEETQYF. The J gene is TRBJ2-5, the V gene TRBV28; 8 bases are shared with TRBD1. Germline V CDR1 and CDR2: MDHEN, SYDVKM. With V trimmed by 2 bases and J by 3 bases, 14 bases remained unmatched. CDR3 length: 18 amino acids.

The chain recombines TRBV6-5 with TRBJ1-2; 8 bases map to TRBD1. After removal of 0 bases from V and 4 bases from J, the junction contained 7 bases not matched to a gene. CDR3 length: 16 amino acids. From germline, CDR1 is MNHEY and CDR2 SVGAGI. CDR3 residues: CASSYSTGEVSYGYTF. DNA of the CDR3: TGTGCCAGCAGTTACTCGACAGGGGAGGTCAGCTATGGCTACACCTTC.

V usage is TRBV11-2 and J usage is TRBJ1-2; D perhaps matches TRBD1 (5 bases). Germline V CDR1 and CDR2: SGHAT, FQNNGV. This CDR3 comprises 13 residues. The germline V and J ends were trimmed by 5 bases and 3 bases, with 10 bases remaining between them. CDR3 coding DNA: TGTGCCAGCAGCCCCAGGGACGACTATGGCTACACCTTC. Its translation is CASSPRDDYGYTF.

The chain couples TRBV5-6 to TRBJ2-7; D perhaps matches TRBD1 (6 bases). The ends were cut back, 2 bases at V and 4 bases at J, with 10 bases in the middle. Germline V gives CDR1 SGHDT, CDR2 YYEEEE. The CDR3 spans 13 residues. The CDR3: CASSFTGMYEQYF. The CDR3 DNA reads TGTGCCAGCAGCTTCACAGGGATGTACGAGCAGTACTTC.

The V gene is TRBV6-6, the J gene TRBJ1-4; TRBD1 agrees at 8 bases. CDR1 is MNHNY, CDR2 SVGAGI, per germline (reference sequence). CDR3 length equals 15 residues. The trim removed 4 bases at V and 5 bases at J, leaving 6 bases unmatched. The CDR3 region is CASSSRQGHNEKLFF. In DNA, the CDR3 is TGTGCCAGCAGTTCTCGACAGGGGCACAATGAAAAACTGTTTTTT.

This clone was seen a single time. V is TRBV4-1 and J is TRBJ2-5, with a tentative D call TRBD2 (6 bases). This CDR3 contains 17 residues. In germline, CDR1 is MGHRA, CDR2 YSYEKL. The V end lost 0 bases, the J end lost 5 bases, and 19 bases lay between the germline ends. This CDR3 is CASSQESGGMTRETQYF. The CDR3 bases are TGCGCCAGCAGCCAAGAAAGCGGAGGGATGACTAGGGAGACCCAGTACTTC.

This chain links TRBV19 with TRBJ1-1; D is possibly TRBD1 (6 bases). This CDR3 has 15 amino acids. Between the trimmed V and J ends, which lost 3 bases and 2 bases, there was a span of 13 bases. CDR1 is LNHDA, CDR2 SQIVND, per germline (reference sequence). Here the CDR3 reads CASSMGAGSNTEAFF. The CDR3 DNA follows: TGTGCCAGTAGTATGGGGGCAGGCTCCAACACTGAAGCTTTCTTT. The full variable domain, its missing parts supplied by reference TRBV19 and TRBJ1-1, is DGGITQSPKYLFRKEGQNVTLSCEQNLNHDAMYWYRQDPGQGLRLIYYSQIVNDFQKGDIAEGYSVSREKKESFPLTVTSAQKNPTAFYLCASSMGAGSNTEAFFGQGTRLTVV.